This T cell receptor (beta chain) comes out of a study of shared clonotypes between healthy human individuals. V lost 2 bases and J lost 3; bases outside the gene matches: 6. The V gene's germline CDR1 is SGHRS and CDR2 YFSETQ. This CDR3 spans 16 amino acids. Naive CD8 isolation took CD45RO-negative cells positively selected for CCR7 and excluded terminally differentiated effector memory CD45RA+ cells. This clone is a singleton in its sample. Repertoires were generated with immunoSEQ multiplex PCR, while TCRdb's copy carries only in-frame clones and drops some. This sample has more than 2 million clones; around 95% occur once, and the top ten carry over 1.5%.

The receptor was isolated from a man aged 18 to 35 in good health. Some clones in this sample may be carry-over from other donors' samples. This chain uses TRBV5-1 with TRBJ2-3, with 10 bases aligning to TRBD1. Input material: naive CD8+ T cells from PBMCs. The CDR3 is CASSFFPGQGTDTQYF. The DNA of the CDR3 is TGCGCCAGCAGCTTTTTCCCGGGACAGGGGACAGATACGCAGTATTTT.